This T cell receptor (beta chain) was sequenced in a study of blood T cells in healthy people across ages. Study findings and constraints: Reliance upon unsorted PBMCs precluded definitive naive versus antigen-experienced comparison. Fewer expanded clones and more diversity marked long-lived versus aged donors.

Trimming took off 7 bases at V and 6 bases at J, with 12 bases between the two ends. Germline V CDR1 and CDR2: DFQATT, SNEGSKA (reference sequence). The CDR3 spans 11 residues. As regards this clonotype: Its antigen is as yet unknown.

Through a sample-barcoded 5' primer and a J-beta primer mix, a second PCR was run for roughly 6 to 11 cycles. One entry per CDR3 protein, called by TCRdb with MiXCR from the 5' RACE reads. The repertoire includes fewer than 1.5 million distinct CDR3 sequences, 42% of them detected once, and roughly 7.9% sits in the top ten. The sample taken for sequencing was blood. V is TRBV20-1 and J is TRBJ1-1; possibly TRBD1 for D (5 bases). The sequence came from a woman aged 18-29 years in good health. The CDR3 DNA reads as TGCAGTGGGTCAGGGTACGCTGAAGCTTTCTTT. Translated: CSGSGYAEAFF.